This T cell receptor beta chain was captured in a study of Graves' ophthalmopathy and Graves' hyperthyroidism (dated 2018 in TCRdb). Study-wide context: Peripheral blood was collected before any treatment was given, at the time of initial diagnosis. An independent validation cohort was composed of 18 to 20 hyperthyroidism patients and over 15 patients who later progressed from hyperthyroidism to ophthalmopathy. In roughly 6 hyperthyroidism patients, the T-cell repertoires found in thyroid tissue were compared with those found in blood. In total, 120 to 150 blood samples were TCR-sequenced: 43 ophthalmopathy, some 72 hyperthyroidism and some 17 hyperthyroidism-to-ophthalmopathy patients. To explore V-J signatures that distinguish ophthalmopathy from hyperthyroidism, a discovery set of 90 to 100 patients was enrolled, made up of more than 40 with ophthalmopathy and roughly 55 with stable hyperthyroidism. After sampling, hyperthyroidism patients received methimazole starting at 30 mg daily, and ophthalmopathy patients received high-dose intravenous methylprednisolone. To tell Graves' ophthalmopathy apart from Graves' hyperthyroidism, and to predict which patients would progress to ophthalmopathy, the study relied on TCR beta repertoire signatures.

Ophthalmopathy patients had moderately to severely active disease, Clinical Activity Score of at least 3, NOSPECS grade of at least 4, and disease duration under 3 months. Patients with other autoimmune diseases, uncontrolled infections, pregnancy or lactation were excluded from the study. Clinical symptoms, serum thyroxine, TRAb, thyroid ultrasound and orbital computed tomography were used for diagnosis. Using Ficoll-Paque density gradient centrifugation, PBMCs were isolated from about 9.2 ml of fresh peripheral blood. Total RNA was extracted using Trizol reagent, and RNA quality was checked on an Agilent 2100 Bioanalyzer. Study-level results and caveats: The 13-signature model separated ophthalmopathy from stable hyperthyroidism with approximately 90% sensitivity and around 84% specificity in cross-validation, and 80%/75% in the test set. Among expanded thyroid clonotypes with frequency above 0.001, most also showed up in blood, which suggests that blood repertoires may reflect the thyroid immune response. In validation, the model predicted ophthalmopathy progression with less than 71% sensitivity and roughly 72% specificity; roughly 12 predicted patients were CT-confirmed with GO in a median of roughly 6.8 months. Sample size was not predetermined statistically, and investigators were not blinded to group allocation.

For repertoire sequencing, the TCR beta CDR3 regions were amplified from RNA transcripts. HTBI primers and the Qiagen OneStep RT-PCR kit were used in a first-round RT-PCR, which was followed by a second-round multiplex PCR, size selection and purification. Libraries were sequenced paired-end with 100 bp reads on an Illumina HiSeq2000. From the authors' description of their analysis: SOAPnuke was used to process the reads, throwing out any read that had adapters, had uncalled bases, had a mean Phred below 15, or lacked an exact constant-primer or identifier match. COPE v1.2.5 was used to merge the high-quality paired reads. Each unique nucleotide sequence was treated as a clonotype, and MiTCR v1.1 was used to align the clonotypes to the IMGT TRB V, D and J references. Analysis was restricted to V-J combinations with a frequency above 0.0001, which covered over 98% of repertoires. A TCR clonal expansion and chaos score per V-J combination was defined as the ratio of F50 clonal expansion to chaos observed in the TCRdist matrix. Features were reduced by Welch's t-statistics and random forest to over ten V-J combinations, which fed a naive Bayes classifier. Thyroid-blood repertoire similarity was quantified with the Morisita-Horn index. TCRdb reprocessing: public reads trimmed at Q25 with fastp, clones called with MiXCR, in-frame beta chains kept. CDR3 protein sequences are deduplicated, and each keeps its most common genes and DNA. TCRdb's processing, not the study's, gives the V and J calls here. The sample contains 300,000 to 350,000 distinct CDR3 sequences, 17% of them found a single time. Around 12% of the sample lies in the top ten.

Comment on this clonotype: It has no known antigen specificity. No base quality values were provided; no much bigger clone lies one nucleotide off.

The CDR3 holds 15 amino acids from the cysteine to the phenylalanine. Of all the DNA, just the CDR3 is kept, 45 bases in frame from base 1. V loses 5 bases of germline sequence and J loses 6 bases, and the interval between the two ends is 19 bases. CDR1 is given as SGHTA and CDR2 as FQGNSA, both from the germline V gene. The material sequenced was peripheral blood. The chain employs TRBV7-2 and TRBJ1-2; the best D guess is TRBD1, with 6 bases matching. This sequence originates from an adult man with Graves' ophthalmopathy. The bases read TGTGCCAGCAGCCCTGTGGGGGGGGCGCGGCATGGCTACACCTTC. Its protein product is CASSPVGGARHGYTF.